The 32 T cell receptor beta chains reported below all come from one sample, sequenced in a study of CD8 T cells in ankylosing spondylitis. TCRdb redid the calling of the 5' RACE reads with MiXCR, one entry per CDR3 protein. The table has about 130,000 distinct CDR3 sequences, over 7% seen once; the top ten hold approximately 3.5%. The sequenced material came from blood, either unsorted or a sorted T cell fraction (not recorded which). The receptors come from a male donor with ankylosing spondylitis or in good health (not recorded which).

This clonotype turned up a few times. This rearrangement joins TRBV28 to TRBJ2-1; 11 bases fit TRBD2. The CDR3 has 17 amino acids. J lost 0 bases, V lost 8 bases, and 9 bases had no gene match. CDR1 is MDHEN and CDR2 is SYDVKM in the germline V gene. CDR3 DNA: TGTGCCAGCTCGGCGACTAGCGGGATCGGCTCCTACAATGAGCAGTTCTTC. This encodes CASSATSGIGSYNEQFF.

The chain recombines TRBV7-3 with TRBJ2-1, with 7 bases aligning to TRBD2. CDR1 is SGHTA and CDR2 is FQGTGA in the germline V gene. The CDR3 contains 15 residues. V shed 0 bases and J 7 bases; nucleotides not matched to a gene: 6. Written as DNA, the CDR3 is TGTGCCAGCAGCTTAACCGCTAGCGGTACGAATGAGCAGTTCTTC. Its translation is CASSLTASGTNEQFF.

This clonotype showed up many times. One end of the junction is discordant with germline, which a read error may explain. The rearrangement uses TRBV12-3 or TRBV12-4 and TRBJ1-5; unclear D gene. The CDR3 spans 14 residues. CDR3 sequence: CATSERNWAQPQHF. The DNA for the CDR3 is TGTGCCACCAGTGAGCGCAATTGGGCTCAGCCCCAGCATTTT.

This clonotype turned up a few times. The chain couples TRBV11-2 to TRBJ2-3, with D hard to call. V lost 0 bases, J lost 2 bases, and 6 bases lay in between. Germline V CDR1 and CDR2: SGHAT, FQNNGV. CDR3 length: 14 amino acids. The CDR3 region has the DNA TGTGCCAGCAGCTTAGAGCCTTTCACAGATACGCAGTATTTT. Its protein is CASSLEPFTDTQYF.

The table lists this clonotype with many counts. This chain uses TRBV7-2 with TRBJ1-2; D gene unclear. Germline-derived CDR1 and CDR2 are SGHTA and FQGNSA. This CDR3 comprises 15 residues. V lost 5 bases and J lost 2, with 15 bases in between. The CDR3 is CASSPDKRANYGYTF. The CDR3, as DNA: TGTGCCAGCAGCCCCGACAAACGGGCAAACTATGGCTACACCTTC.

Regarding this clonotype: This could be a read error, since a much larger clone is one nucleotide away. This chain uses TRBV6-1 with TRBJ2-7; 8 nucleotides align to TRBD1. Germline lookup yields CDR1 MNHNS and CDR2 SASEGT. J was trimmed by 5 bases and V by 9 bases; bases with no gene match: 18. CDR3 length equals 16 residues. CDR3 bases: TGTGCCAGTATACCGTTGGACAGGGATCCTTCCCACGAGCAGTACTTC. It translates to CASIPLDRDPSHEQYF.

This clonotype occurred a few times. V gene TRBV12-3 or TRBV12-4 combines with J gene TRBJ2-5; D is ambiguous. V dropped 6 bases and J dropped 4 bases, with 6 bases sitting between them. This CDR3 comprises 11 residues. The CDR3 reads CASRGRETQYF. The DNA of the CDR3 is TGTGCCAGCAGGGGTCGAGAGACCCAGTACTTC.

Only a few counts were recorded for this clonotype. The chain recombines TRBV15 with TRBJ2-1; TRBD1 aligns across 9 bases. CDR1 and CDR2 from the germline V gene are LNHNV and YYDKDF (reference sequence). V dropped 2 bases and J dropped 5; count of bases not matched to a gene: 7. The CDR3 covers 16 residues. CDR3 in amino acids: CATSRYDRGKNNEQFF. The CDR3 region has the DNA TGTGCCACCAGCAGATATGACAGGGGGAAGAACAATGAGCAGTTCTTC.

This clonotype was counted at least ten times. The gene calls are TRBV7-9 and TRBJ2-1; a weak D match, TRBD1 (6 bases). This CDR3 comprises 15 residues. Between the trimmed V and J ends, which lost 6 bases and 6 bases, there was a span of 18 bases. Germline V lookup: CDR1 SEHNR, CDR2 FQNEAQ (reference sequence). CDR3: CASRGQGLSSNEQFF. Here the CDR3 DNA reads TGTGCCAGCAGGGGCCAGGGGCTATCTAGCAATGAGCAGTTCTTC. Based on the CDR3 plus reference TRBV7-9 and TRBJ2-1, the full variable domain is DTGVSQNPRHKITKRGQNVTFRCDPISEHNRLYWYRQTLGQGPEFLTYFQNEAQLEKSRLLSDRFSAERPKGSFSTLEIQRTEQGDSAMYLCASRGQGLSSNEQFFGPGTRLTVL.

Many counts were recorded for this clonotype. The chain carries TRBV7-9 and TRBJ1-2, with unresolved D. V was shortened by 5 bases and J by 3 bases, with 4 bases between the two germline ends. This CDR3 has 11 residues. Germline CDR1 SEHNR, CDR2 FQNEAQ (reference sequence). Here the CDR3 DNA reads TGTGCCAGCAGCGGGTACTATGGCTACACCTTC. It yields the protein CASSGYYGYTF.

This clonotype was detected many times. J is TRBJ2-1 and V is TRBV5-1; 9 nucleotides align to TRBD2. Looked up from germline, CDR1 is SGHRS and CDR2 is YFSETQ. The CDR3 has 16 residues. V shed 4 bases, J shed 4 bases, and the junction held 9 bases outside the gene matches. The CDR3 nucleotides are TGCGCCAGCAGCATTTTAGCGGGAGTTGGGTACAATGAGCAGTTCTTC. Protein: CASSILAGVGYNEQFF.

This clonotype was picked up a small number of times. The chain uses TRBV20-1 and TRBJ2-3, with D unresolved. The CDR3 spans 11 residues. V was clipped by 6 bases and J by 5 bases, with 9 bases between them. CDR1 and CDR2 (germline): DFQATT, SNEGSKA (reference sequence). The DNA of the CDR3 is TGCAGTGCCCTGACCGAAGATACGCAGTATTTT. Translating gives CSALTEDTQYF.

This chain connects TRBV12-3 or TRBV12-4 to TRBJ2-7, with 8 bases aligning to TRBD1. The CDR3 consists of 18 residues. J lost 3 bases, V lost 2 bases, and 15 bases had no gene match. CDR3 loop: CASSLRARDRKSIYEQYF. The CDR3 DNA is TGTGCCAGCAGTTTAAGGGCCCGGGACAGGAAAAGTATCTACGAGCAGTACTTC.

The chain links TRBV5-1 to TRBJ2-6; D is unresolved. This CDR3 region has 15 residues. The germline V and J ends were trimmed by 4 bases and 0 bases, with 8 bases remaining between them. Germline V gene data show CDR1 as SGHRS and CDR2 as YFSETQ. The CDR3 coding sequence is TGCGCCAGCAGCCTCCCACGCTCTGGGGCCAACGTCCTGACTTTC. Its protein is CASSLPRSGANVLTF. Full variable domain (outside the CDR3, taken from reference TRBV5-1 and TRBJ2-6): KAGVTQTPRYLIKTRGQQVTLSCSPISGHRSVSWYQQTPGQGLQFLFEYFSETQRNKGNFPGRFSGRQFSNSRSEMNVSTLELGDSALYLCASSLPRSGANVLTFGAGSRLTVL.

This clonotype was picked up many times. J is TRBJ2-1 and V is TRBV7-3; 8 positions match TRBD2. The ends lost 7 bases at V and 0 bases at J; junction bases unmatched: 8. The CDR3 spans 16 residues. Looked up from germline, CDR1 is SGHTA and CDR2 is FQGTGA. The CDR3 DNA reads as TGTGCCAGCAACGGGGGGGGGAGGCGCTCCTACAATGAGCAGTTCTTC. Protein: CASNGGGRRSYNEQFF. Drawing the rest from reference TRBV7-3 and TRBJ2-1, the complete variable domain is GAGVSQTPSNKVTEKGKYVELRCDPISGHTALYWYRQSLGQGPEFLIYFQGTGAADDSGLPNDRFFAVRPEGSVSTLKIQRTERGDSAVYLCASNGGGRRSYNEQFFGPGTRLTVL.

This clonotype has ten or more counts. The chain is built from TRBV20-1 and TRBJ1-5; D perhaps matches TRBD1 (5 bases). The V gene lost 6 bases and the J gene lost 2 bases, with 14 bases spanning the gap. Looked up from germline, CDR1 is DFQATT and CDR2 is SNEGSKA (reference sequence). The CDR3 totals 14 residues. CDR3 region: CSAPGGYGNQPQHF. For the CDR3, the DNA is TGCAGTGCCCCCGGGGGGTATGGCAATCAGCCCCAGCATTTT.

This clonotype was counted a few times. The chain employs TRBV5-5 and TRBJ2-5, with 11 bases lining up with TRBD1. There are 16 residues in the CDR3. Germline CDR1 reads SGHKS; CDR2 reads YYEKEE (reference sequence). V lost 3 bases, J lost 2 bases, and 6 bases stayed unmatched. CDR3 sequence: CASSWDGTGGQETQYF. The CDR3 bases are TGTGCCAGCAGCTGGGACGGGACAGGGGGACAAGAGACCCAGTACTTC.

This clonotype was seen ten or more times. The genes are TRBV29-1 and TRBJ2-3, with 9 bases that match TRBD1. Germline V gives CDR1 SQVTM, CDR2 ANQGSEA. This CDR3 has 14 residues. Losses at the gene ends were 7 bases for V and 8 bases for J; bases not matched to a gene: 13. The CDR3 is CSADRDRDPPTQYF. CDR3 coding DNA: TGCAGCGCAGACCGGGACAGGGACCCTCCTACGCAGTATTTT.

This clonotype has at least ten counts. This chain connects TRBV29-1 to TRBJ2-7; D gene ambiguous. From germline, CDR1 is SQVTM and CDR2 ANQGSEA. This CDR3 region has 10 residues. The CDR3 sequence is CTPRGYEQYF. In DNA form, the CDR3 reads TGCACCCCGCGAGGCTACGAGCAGTACTTC.

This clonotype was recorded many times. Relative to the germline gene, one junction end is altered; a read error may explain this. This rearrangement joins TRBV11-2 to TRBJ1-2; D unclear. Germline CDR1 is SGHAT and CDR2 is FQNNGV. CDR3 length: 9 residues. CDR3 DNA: TGTGCCAGCAGCTTATCCGAGGCCTTC. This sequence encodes CASSLSEAF.

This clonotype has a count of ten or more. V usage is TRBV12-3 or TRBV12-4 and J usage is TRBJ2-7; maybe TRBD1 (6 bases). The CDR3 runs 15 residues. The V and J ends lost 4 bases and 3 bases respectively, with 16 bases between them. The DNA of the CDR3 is TGTGCCAGCAGTTCCCCATCGGGGACATTCTACGAGCAGTACTTC. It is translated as CASSSPSGTFYEQYF.

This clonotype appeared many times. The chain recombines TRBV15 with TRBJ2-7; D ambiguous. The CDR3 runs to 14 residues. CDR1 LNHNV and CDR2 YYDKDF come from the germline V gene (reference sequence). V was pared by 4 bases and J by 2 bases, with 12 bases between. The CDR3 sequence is CATSKIGNPYEQYF. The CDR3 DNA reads TGTGCCACCAGCAAGATAGGGAATCCCTACGAGCAGTACTTC. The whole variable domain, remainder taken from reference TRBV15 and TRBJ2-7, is DAMVIQNPRYQVTQFGKPVTLSCSQTLNHNVMYWYQQKSSQAPKLLFHYYDKDFNNEADTPDNFQSRRPNTSFCFLDIRSPGLGDTAMYLCATSKIGNPYEQYFGPGTRLTVT.

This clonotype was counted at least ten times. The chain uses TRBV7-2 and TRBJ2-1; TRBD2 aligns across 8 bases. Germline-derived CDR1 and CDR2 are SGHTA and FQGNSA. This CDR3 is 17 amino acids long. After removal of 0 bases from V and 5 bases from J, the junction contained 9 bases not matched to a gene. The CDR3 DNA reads TGTGCCAGCAGCTTAGCTCCCTTGGGTAGCGGGAACAATGAGCAGTTCTTC. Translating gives CASSLAPLGSGNNEQFF.

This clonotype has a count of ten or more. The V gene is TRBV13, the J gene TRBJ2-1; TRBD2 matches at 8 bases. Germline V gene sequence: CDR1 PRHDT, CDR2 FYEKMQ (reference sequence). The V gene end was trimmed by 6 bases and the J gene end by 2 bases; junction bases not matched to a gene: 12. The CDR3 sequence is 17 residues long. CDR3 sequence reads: CASRQTDLAGTYNEQFF. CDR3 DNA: TGTGCCAGCAGACAGACCGACCTAGCGGGTACCTACAATGAGCAGTTCTTC. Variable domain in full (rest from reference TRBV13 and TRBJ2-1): AAGVIQSPRHLIKEKRETATLKCYPIPRHDTVYWYQQGPGQDPQFLISFYEKMQSDKGSIPDRFSAQQFSDYHSELNMSSLELGDSALYFCASRQTDLAGTYNEQFFGPGTRLTVL.

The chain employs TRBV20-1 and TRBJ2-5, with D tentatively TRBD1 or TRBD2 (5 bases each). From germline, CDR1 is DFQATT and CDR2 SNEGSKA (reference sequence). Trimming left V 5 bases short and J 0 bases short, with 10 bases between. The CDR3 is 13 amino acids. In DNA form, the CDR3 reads TGCAGTGCTGGGGGATCCTACCAAGAGACCCAGTACTTC. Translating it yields CSAGGSYQETQYF.

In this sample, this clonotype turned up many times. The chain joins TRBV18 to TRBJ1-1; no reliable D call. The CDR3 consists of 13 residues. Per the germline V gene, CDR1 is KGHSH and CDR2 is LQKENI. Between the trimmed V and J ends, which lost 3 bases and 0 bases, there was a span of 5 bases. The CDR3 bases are TGTGCCAGCTCACCTGATATGAACACTGAAGCTTTCTTT. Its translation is CASSPDMNTEAFF.

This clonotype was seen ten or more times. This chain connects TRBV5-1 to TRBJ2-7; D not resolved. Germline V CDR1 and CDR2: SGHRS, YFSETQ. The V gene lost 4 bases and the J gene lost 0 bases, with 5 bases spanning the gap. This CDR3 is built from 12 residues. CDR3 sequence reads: CASSRDSYEQYF. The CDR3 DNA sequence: TGCGCCAGCAGCCGCGACTCCTACGAGCAGTACTTC.

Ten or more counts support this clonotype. The CDR3 loop reads CASSPPGTGSTGELFF. CDR3 DNA: TGTGCCAGCAGCCCCCCCGGGACAGGGTCAACCGGGGAGCTGTTTTTT. The chain employs TRBV6-2 or TRBV6-3 and TRBJ2-2; 9 bases fit TRBD1. The CDR3 is 16 amino acids. The junction had 10 bases not matched to a gene; V was cut back by 6 bases and J by 5 bases. Germline V CDR1 and CDR2: MNHEY, SVGEGT.

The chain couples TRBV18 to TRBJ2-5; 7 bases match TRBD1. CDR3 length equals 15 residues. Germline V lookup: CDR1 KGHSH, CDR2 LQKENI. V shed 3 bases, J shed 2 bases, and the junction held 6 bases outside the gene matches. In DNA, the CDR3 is TGTGCCAGCTCACCCCGGGACAGACAACAAGAGACCCAGTACTTC. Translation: CASSPRDRQQETQYF.

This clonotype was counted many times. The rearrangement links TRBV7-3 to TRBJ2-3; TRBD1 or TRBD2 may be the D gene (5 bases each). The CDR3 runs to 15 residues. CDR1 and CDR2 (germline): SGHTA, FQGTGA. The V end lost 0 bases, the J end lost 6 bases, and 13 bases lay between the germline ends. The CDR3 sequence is CASSLTGPSTDTQYF. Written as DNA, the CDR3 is TGTGCCAGCAGCTTAACGGGACCCTCCACGGATACGCAGTATTTT.

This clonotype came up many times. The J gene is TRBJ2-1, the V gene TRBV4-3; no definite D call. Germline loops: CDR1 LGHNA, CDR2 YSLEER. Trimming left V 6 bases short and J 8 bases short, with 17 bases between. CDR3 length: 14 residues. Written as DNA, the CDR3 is TGCGCCAGCAGACCTAGGGCGGCCGTGGATGAGCAGTTCTTC. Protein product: CASRPRAAVDEQFF.

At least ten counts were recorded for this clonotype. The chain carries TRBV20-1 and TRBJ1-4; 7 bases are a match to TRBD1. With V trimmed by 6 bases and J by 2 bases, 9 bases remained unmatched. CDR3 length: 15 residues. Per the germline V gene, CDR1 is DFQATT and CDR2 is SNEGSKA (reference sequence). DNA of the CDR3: TGCAGTGCATCAAAGACAGGGCGGACTAATGAAAAACTGTTTTTT. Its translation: CSASKTGRTNEKLFF.